The sequence of this T cell receptor (beta chain) was determined in a study of cytomegalovirus exposure and HLA in healthy donors. Looking at the study overall: Roughly 80 million unique TCRs from HLA-typed donors were held in an early data release. Study-level points and caveats: Clonal expansion was found to be greater in HLA-associated TCR beta chains than in equally common others in a later analysis.

PCR amplification relied on 60 Vbeta primers (plus 13 Jbeta primers). Clones were read by immunoSEQ multiplex PCR, and TCRdb kept only the in-frame ones, dropping some. The sample records some 170,000 clones, around 77% being singletons. Donors consisted of healthy bone marrow donors. This clone has more than one count but fewer than ten. Its antigen is undetermined. One end of the junction fails to match germline, which may point to a read error. CDR1 is SEHNR and CDR2 is FQNEAQ in the germline V gene (reference sequence). This CDR3 region has 12 residues. The receptor was derived from a woman aged 25 to 39 in good health and CMV-seronegative. The rearrangement uses TRBV7-9 and TRBJ1-2; 8 bases align to TRBD1. The sequenced sample was PBMCs. The CDR3 sequence: CSSSSDRDGYTF. The CDR3, as DNA: TGTTCCAGCAGCTCGGACAGGGATGGCTACACCTTC.